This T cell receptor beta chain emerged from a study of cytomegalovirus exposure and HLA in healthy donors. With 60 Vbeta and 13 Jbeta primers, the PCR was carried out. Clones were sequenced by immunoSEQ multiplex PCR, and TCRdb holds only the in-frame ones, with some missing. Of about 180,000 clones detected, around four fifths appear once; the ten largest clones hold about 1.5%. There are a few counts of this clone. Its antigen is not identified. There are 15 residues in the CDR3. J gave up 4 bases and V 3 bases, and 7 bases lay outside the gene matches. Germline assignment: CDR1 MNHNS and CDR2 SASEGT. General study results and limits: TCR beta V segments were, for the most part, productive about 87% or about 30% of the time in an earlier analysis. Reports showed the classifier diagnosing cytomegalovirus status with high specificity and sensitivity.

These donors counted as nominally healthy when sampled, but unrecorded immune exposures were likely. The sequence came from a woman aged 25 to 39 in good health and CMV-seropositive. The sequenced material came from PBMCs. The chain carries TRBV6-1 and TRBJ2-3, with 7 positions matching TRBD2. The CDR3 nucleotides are TGTGCCAGCAGTGATAAGGCGGGAGAGGCAGATACGCAGTATTTT. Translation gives CASSDKAGEADTQYF.